This paragraph covers one T cell receptor (beta chain) sequence. What it binds is not known. Compared with germline, one end of the junction differs, possibly owing to a read error. The data are from a study of cytomegalovirus exposure and HLA in healthy donors. Study results and limitations: The classifier reportedly diagnosed cytomegalovirus status with high specificity and sensitivity.

Whereas donors were nominally healthy upon sampling, unrecorded immune exposures were probable. Amplification used 60 Vbeta primers and 13 Jbeta primers. TCRdb's copy holds only in-frame clones and misses some; the assay was immunoSEQ multiplex PCR. The sample lists around 110,000 clones, 65% to 75% occurring once. This TCR derives from a young man in good health and CMV-seropositive. Source material: PBMCs.

The CDR3 spells CASTDGQVTNGYPF. CDR3 sequence (DNA): TGTGCCAGTACCGACGGACAGGTTACGAATGGCTACCCCTTC. V is TRBV19 and J is TRBJ1-2, with 7 bases aligning to TRBD1. Per the germline V gene, CDR1 is LNHDA and CDR2 is SQIVND (reference sequence). The CDR3 runs 14 residues.